This entry lists 15 T cell receptor beta chains sequenced from one sample in a study of shared clonotypes between healthy human individuals. The protocol was immunoSEQ multiplex PCR, while the TCRdb copy is restricted to in-frame clones and leaves out a portion. The table has roughly 380,000 clones, approximately 96% seen once. The sequenced material came from memory CD8+ T cells sorted from blood. Specified subset: CD45RO+ cells pooled with CCR7-negative TemRA cells. Every receptor here comes from a man between 25 and 39 years old in good health.

The gene calls are TRBV19 and TRBJ2-1; TRBD1 or TRBD2 may be the D gene (5 bases each). V was trimmed by 4 bases and J by 12 bases, leaving 16 bases between them. Germline assignment: CDR1 LNHDA and CDR2 SQIVND (reference sequence). The CDR3 extends over 13 amino acids. The CDR3 spells CASSTGPNGVQFF. The CDR3 DNA follows: TGTGCCAGTAGTACGGGACCTAATGGGGTGCAGTTCTTC.

The chain uses TRBV4-1 and TRBJ2-7, with 8 bases identical to TRBD2. The CDR3 spans 16 residues. Germline V lookup: CDR1 MGHRA, CDR2 YSYEKL. V gave up 0 bases and J gave up 4 bases; unmatched junction bases: 8. CDR3 nucleotides: TGCGCCAGCAGCCAAGATATAGCGGGGATCCTTTACGAGCAGTACTTC. This sequence encodes CASSQDIAGILYEQYF.

To note about this clone: This same CDR3 is encoded by further DNA sequences in the sample. The chain couples TRBV18 to TRBJ1-1; perhaps TRBD1 as D (5 bases). With 0 bases removed from V and 4 bases from J, the gap between germline ends came to 21 bases. Germline V gene sequence: CDR1 KGHSH, CDR2 LQKENI. The CDR3 consists of 18 residues. CDR3 bases: TGTGCCAGCTCACCACCCCCCGGGACTTCATGGGTAAGCACTGAAGCTTTCTTT. It specifies CASSPPPGTSWVSTEAFF.

The rearrangement uses TRBV10-3 and TRBJ2-1; tentative D call: TRBD2 (6 bases). CDR1 and CDR2 from the germline V gene are ENHRY and SYGVKD. The CDR3 length is 14 residues. V was cut by 11 bases and J by 4 bases, with 18 bases left in between. The CDR3 sequence: CAGLKLALYNEQFF. In nucleotides, the CDR3 is TGTGCCGGCCTGAAGCTAGCGCTATACAATGAGCAGTTCTTC.

This clone was detected once. The rearrangement uses TRBV28 and TRBJ2-1, with 9 positions matching TRBD2. The germline V gene encodes CDR1 MDHEN and CDR2 SYDVKM. V lost 7 bases to trimming and J lost 3 bases; unmatched junction nucleotides: 13. The CDR3 is 17 amino acids. The CDR3 region is CASTPSSASGDYNEQFF. The DNA for the CDR3 is TGTGCCAGCACCCCCTCCTCCGCTAGCGGGGACTACAATGAGCAGTTCTTC.

This clone has only one observation. The rearrangement uses TRBV7-8 and TRBJ2-3; D remains ambiguous. Germline V gene sequence: CDR1 SGHVS, CDR2 FQNEAQ. Trimming cost V 5 bases and J 4 bases, with 22 bases left between them. The CDR3 runs to 17 residues. CDR3 sequence reads: CASSPPPRAEPADTQYF. The CDR3 region has the DNA TGTGCCAGCAGCCCCCCTCCCCGGGCCGAGCCCGCAGATACGCAGTATTTT.

The rearrangement uses TRBV28 and TRBJ1-2; D is perhaps TRBD1 (5 bases). Trimming took off 2 bases at V and 5 bases at J, with 12 bases between the two ends. Germline CDR1 and CDR2: MDHEN and SYDVKM. The CDR3 is 14 amino acids. This CDR3 reads CASSLKGPRYGYTF. Here the CDR3 DNA reads TGTGCCAGCAGTTTAAAGGGGCCGAGGTATGGCTACACCTTC.

The chain recombines TRBV19 with TRBJ1-3, with D possibly TRBD1 on 6 matching bases. Looked up from germline, CDR1 is LNHDA and CDR2 is SQIVND (reference sequence). The CDR3 contains 16 residues. Trimming took off 6 bases at V and 4 bases at J, with 19 bases between the two ends. The CDR3 is CASSHPRGATGNTIYF. Here the CDR3 DNA reads TGTGCCAGTAGCCACCCGCGGGGGGCTACGGGAAACACCATATATTTT.

The rearrangement joins TRBV23-1 to TRBJ2-7; D perhaps matches TRBD2 (6 bases). TRBV23-1 is labeled an ORF, and its function is uncertain. V was clipped by 9 bases and J by 8 bases, with 11 bases between them. This CDR3 has 10 residues. CDR3 in DNA: TGCGCCAGTCCTCGGGAGCAGCAGTACTTC. Translation gives CASPREQQYF.

The V call is TRBV6-1, the J call TRBJ2-4; tentative D call: TRBD2 (5 bases). V lost 8 bases and J lost 3, with 14 bases in between. CDR3 length: 14 residues. Germline assignment: CDR1 MNHNS and CDR2 SASEGT. CDR3 amino acids: CASSSTSGKNIQYF. CDR3 sequence (DNA): TGTGCCAGCTCATCGACCAGCGGCAAAAACATTCAGTACTTC.

The chain carries TRBV2 and TRBJ2-2; 11 bases are a match to TRBD2. V shed 7 bases, J shed 7 bases, and the junction held 2 bases outside the gene matches. This CDR3 is built from 13 residues. The V gene's germline CDR1 is SNHLY and CDR2 FYNNEI. DNA of the CDR3: TGTGCCAGCAACGGACTAGCGGGCGGGGAGCTGTTTTTT. Protein sequence: CASNGLAGGELFF.

This clone came up once. V usage is TRBV12-5 and J usage is TRBJ2-2; weak D call: TRBD1 (5 bases). Germline CDR1 reads LGHNT; CDR2 reads FRNRAP. The V and J ends lost 3 bases and 4 bases respectively, with 18 bases between them. The CDR3 spans 17 residues. The CDR3 nucleotides are TGTGCTAGTGGTTTAATACCTCAAGTAGGGGCCACCGGGGAGCTGTTTTTT. Translation: CASGLIPQVGATGELFF. Full variable domain (missing parts from reference TRBV12-5 and TRBJ2-2): DARVTQTPRHKVTEMGQEVTMRCQPILGHNTVFWYRQTMMQGLELLAYFRNRAPLDDSGMPKDRFSAEMPDATLATLKIQPSEPRDSAVYFCASGLIPQVGATGELFFGEGSRLTVL.

V usage is TRBV7-2 and J usage is TRBJ2-2; possible D gene TRBD2, 6 bases. The CDR3 spans 18 residues. V was cut by 2 bases and J by 7 bases, with 23 bases left in between. CDR1 SGHTA and CDR2 FQGNSA come from the germline V gene. Written as DNA, the CDR3 is TGTGCCAGCAGCTTAAATCCCACCGGGAGACTGCTCGGCGGGGAGCTGTTTTTT. Translating it yields CASSLNPTGRLLGGELFF.

This chain links TRBV5-1 with TRBJ2-1; D may correspond to TRBD1 or TRBD2 (5 bases each). In germline, CDR1 is SGHRS, CDR2 YFSETQ. The V gene lost 4 bases and the J gene lost 10 bases, with 18 bases spanning the gap. CDR3 length equals 14 residues. The CDR3 sequence: CASSRDPDEREQFF. The DNA of the CDR3 is TGCGCCAGCAGCCGGGACCCAGACGAAAGGGAGCAGTTCTTC.

This chain connects TRBV6-1 to TRBJ2-7; D ambiguous. Germline V gene data show CDR1 as MNHNS and CDR2 as SASEGT. The CDR3 has 13 residues. V lost 6 bases, J lost 6 bases, and 15 bases lay in between. Here the CDR3 reads CASSQVGAREQYF. The CDR3 region has the DNA TGTGCCAGCAGCCAAGTCGGAGCTCGCGAGCAGTACTTC.